This TCR beta chain was profiled in a study of lymphopenia after photon versus proton radiotherapy (dated by TCRdb to the late 2010s). With regard to the full study: The immunological effects of photon versus proton radiation therapy were compared in patients with gastrointestinal tumors who developed high-grade lymphopenia. A cohort of under 25 patients with gastrointestinal tumors who received either photon or proton therapy and subsequently developed lymphopenia was included. The goal of the study was to describe how the two radiation modalities differ in their effects on the immune system. Overall results and qualifications from the work: Among patients across the cohort who died, overall survival time showed an inverse correlation with a larger post-nadir drop in TCR diversity. During treatment, patients who received photon therapy lost naive T cells and TCR diversity and gained effector/memory populations, whereas patients who received proton therapy remained relatively stable. The survival association was assessed only in patients who died, and better survival with proton therapy was presented by the authors as a possibility rather than a demonstrated result. Once the lymphocyte count had reached its nadir, the repertoires of photon-treated patients showed oligoclonal expansion, particularly of CD8+ Temra cells, and this expansion drove the decline in diversity.

Receptor amplification or capture employed the immunoSEQ multiplex PCR assay. T cell repertoires were profiled with deep sequencing of rearranged TCR beta loci together with multiparametric flow cytometry. TCRdb provides this immuneACCESS table in a form limited to in-frame rearrangements. Some clones are lacking; in checked studies, under half of them reflect an unresolved V gene, and why the rest are absent is not known. The sample table lists around 64,000 clones, about 90% of them with a count of one. Of the sample, around 2.2% is held by the ten largest clones. A distance of 8 bases separates the germline ends of V and J, which lose 5 bases and 4 bases respectively. Taken from the germline V gene, the CDR1 and CDR2 loops are SGHNT and YENEEA. Counted from cysteine to phenylalanine, this CDR3 has 13 amino acids. The sequence is cut down to CDR3 DNA, 39 bases in frame from base 1. As regards this clone: It has no known antigen specificity. The sample holds no much larger clone one base away, and base qualities are not on file.

This sequence was found in a woman aged 40 to 50 with cholangiocarcinoma. The sequenced sample was peripheral blood, obtained from a patient treated with photon-based radiotherapy. Rearrangement joined TRBV11-3 to TRBJ2-2; no D gene call is confident. CDR3 reads: CASSPTSTGELFF. Here is the DNA: TGTGCCAGCAGCCCGACCTCCACCGGGGAGCTGTTTTTT.